This TCR beta chain was identified during a study of neurological immune-mediated disorders (dated by TCRdb to between 2019 and 2020). Regarding the complete study: Of the 35 or so multiple sclerosis patients, around 31 had relapsing-remitting MS and 3 had secondary progressive MS. Using UMI-based sequencing, the study compared peripheral blood TCR-beta repertoires from patients with HTLV-I-associated myelopathy (HAM/TSP), patients with multiple sclerosis, and healthy controls. Longitudinal samples, technical triplicates and paired sorted CD4+ and CD8+ T-cell subsets, alongside PBMC samples, were included among the approximately 98 TCR-beta libraries. The cohort was made up of 68 subjects, consisting of around 15 HAM/TSP patients, roughly 35 multiple sclerosis patients and 20 or so healthy controls. Study-wide conclusions, independent of this receptor: The MS cluster showed no association with clinical or MRI features, and the authors stated that larger cohorts are needed. The highest TCR clonal expansion was observed in HAM/TSP patients, whereas the lowest was observed in MS patients, even when compared with healthy controls. Repertoires from 18 of 34 MS patients were grouped by phylogenetic analysis into a cluster of related CDR3 sequences, suggesting a possible repertoire-level signature. Across subjects, expanded clones never shared an identical CDR3 amino acid sequence, which suggests that the TCR-beta repertoires in every group were private.

This clonotype occurred many times. This receptor's antigen is unknown. Qualities for individual bases were not recorded, and no much larger clone is one base off. The CDR3 holds 14 amino acids from the cysteine to the phenylalanine. CDR3 DNA is the only sequence kept; it has 42 bases, read in frame from the first base. Sorted-subset TCR libraries were prepared from about a million sorted CD4+ or CD8+ T cells. Multiple sclerosis patients were enrolled in a US clinical protocol evaluating disease progression by magnetic resonance imaging. Peripheral blood underwent Ficoll-Hypaque density gradient centrifugation to isolate PBMCs, which were then cryopreserved in liquid nitrogen. Paired sorted CD4+ and CD8+ subsets came from healthy controls, HAM/TSP patients and MS patients. cDNA was synthesized by template-switch 5'RACE using a primer with a 10-nucleotide random unique molecular identifier that tagged each TCR transcript. Over 180 million TCR-beta sequences, covering 15-18 subjects, were produced in each sequencing run. The RNeasy kit was used to extract total RNA. The KAPA Real-time Library Amplification kit was used to amplify TCR-beta VDJ regions with primers for the TCR constant region and the 5'RACE anchor. A first PCR added sample indexes and Illumina adaptors, after which a second PCR increased the library yield. The roughly 650 bp TCR product was size-selected on a 2% E-gel SizeSelection system after Ampure bead purification. Library quality was checked on a Bioanalyzer, concentration was measured with Qubit, and libraries were quantified with the Kapa Library Quantification kit before pooling. An Illumina HiSeq 2500 was used to sequence the libraries paired-end at 2 x 150 bp. To increase sequence diversity, roughly 24-32% phiX was spiked into each library pool. The authors' pipeline ran thus. Quality-filtered reads were processed with the UMI-based MiGEC pipeline, and over 90% of raw TCR sequences were removed by the MiGEC pipeline during error correction. IMGT germline references were used for alignment of VDJ genes, and clonotypes were defined by a unique CDR3 amino acid sequence together with V-J genes. Clonal expansion, Shannon diversity, and CDR3 relatedness (CalcPairwiseDistances, ClusterSamples) were evaluated with VDJtools, and phylogenetic trees were built with CLCbio workbench. A clone was classed as expanded if it had 8 or more unique UMIs, a cutoff based on coefficient-of-variation modelling across technical triplicates. TCRdb reanalyzed the raw reads on its own, using fastp at Q25 for trimming and MiXCR for clone calling, and kept in-frame beta chains. CDR3 protein sequences are deduplicated, and each keeps its most common genes and DNA. These V and J calls are TCRdb output, not the study's own analysis. This sample lists 45,000 to 55,000 distinct CDR3 sequences; 5.8% were detected once. The ten most abundant clones make up less than 1.5% of the sample.

The rearranged chain carries TRBV12-2 and TRBJ1-4. TRBV12-2 is a listed pseudogene. This receptor was taken from a woman younger than 30 with multiple sclerosis. Sequenced: CD4+ T cells from blood. The DNA sequence reads TGTGCAAGTCACACGAAGGGATGTAATGAAAAACTGTTTTTT. Its product reads: CASHTKGCNEKLFF.